Reported below is one T cell receptor (beta chain). Its antigen is unknown. No much larger clonotype is one base removed from it; base qualities were not supplied. This entry comes from a study of cytomegalovirus exposure and HLA in healthy donors (TCRdb year 2017). Context from the whole study: An earlier analysis of several hundred of the donors reported about 260 Gb of sequence data and around 100 million unique TCR beta sequences obtained from around 190 million T cells. An early release covering approximately 600 HLA-typed donors comprised 300 to 350 gigabases of sequencing data and 65 million to 100 million unique TCR sequences. The genetic ancestry cluster associated with self-reported Caucasian donors included over 80% of the roughly 360 genotyped donors. The aim of the study was to test whether cataloging public T cell receptors could identify signatures of past pathogen exposure. The study used immunosequencing to profile the T cell repertoires of 666 subjects and linked those repertoires to cytomegalovirus serostatus. In addition to the first cohort of 666 subjects, a separate validation cohort of 130 or so different subjects was used. The study combined high-throughput TCR immunosequencing, statistical association of individual TCRs with disease status, and machine learning to predict cytomegalovirus infection status. To study patterns of TCR occurrence, a later analysis re-analyzed previously published TCR beta repertoires from around 700 donors and added high-resolution HLA genotyping. Rather than drawing on any new phenotypic data, the later analysis identified candidate immune exposures from TCR beta sequences and the way those sequences occurred across donors. To decide whether each TCR beta V gene segment behaved as functional or pseudogenic, an earlier analysis of over 500 of the donors relied on high-throughput TCR beta sequencing. Donor age, sex, ethnicity and CMV serostatus were compiled together with the repertoire data. A later genetic analysis used genome-wide SNP genotypes for about three fifths of the 666 donors, treating that subset as a discovery cohort. Every repertoire in the discovery cohort had been generated on one and the same sequencing platform. HLA typing included class I and class II loci at four-digit resolution. The number of donors typed differed by locus, with about 629-640 for A, B, C, DRB1 and DQB1, roughly 550 for DQA1, 600 to 610 for DPA1, and some 440 for DPB1. About five DR-DQ haplotypes were treated as single units for association and clustering because of strong linkage in the cohort. Among some 410 genotyped donors of the cohort, an average of around 250,000 unique TCR beta nucleotide sequences was sequenced per donor, of which 15% to 20% were non-productive. Paper-wide results and their limitations: Correlated functional status among segregating V segments might reflect linkage disequilibrium, but an unknown experimental factor could not be ruled out. In a later analysis, HLA-associated TCR beta chains were found to be more clonally expanded and to have lower generation probabilities than equally common non-associated chains. Sequencing depth was assumed to be roughly uniform across donors in the presence/absence analyses, though that assumption may not hold. The study gave a list of 150 to 200 TCR beta chains associated with cytomegalovirus. The cohort was sequenced for TCR beta chains only, and without alpha or paired-chain data the features that could be detected were limited. A later analysis found that TCR association rates varied across HLA loci, with DRB1 alleles showing the most associated TCRs and HLA-C alleles the fewest. In a later analysis, several top co-occurrence clusters were reported to appear linked to parvovirus B19, influenza, CMV and Epstein-Barr virus. Because HLA typing was unavailable for some donors at each locus, only the typed subset was used in association tests. In a later genetic analysis, a missense DCLRE1C variant was associated with V-gene and J-gene trimming of TCR beta chains, and the association was replicated in an independent cohort. Most CMV-associated TCR beta chains appeared to be HLA-restricted in a later analysis, and the HLA associations seemed to be driven largely by CMV exposure. The only immune exposure information available for the cohort was CMV serostatus. A further reported finding was that TCR beta sequences accurately predicted the HLA-A and HLA-B alleles for most subjects in the first cohort. Because counts were too low, seventeen rarely observed V segments, including chromosome 9 orphons, were excluded from the earlier analysis of several hundred of the donors. In a later analysis, around 15,000 TCR beta sequences were associated with specific HLA alleles at a false discovery rate of 0.05. In vitro tests confirmed that a few of the cytomegalovirus-associated TCR beta chains recognize cytomegalovirus antigens. A group of highly shared sequence variants was considered likely to be a technical artifact of the sequencing pipeline. Because the 87-base-pair reads could not distinguish some IMGT-functional V segments, including TRBV6-2 and TRBV6-3, those segments were excluded. Compared with the roughly 710-donor mean, donors in an Asian-associated ancestry cluster had fewer N-insertions in productive TCRs, according to a later genetic analysis. The authors suggested that the approach could potentially be extended to other disease states and immunological phenotypes. When HLA alleles, especially DR and DQ, strongly co-occurred, attributing TCR associations to individual alleles was difficult. Across donors, most TCR sequences were observed very rarely, whereas some public TCRs were present in many individuals. Broadly in line with IMGT annotations, most TCR beta V segments showed up in productive rearrangements about 87% or about 30% of the time in an earlier analysis of several hundred of the donors. The classifier was reported to diagnose cytomegalovirus status with high specificity and sensitivity in both the original cohort and the validation cohort.

The cohort consisted of hundreds of healthy bone marrow donors. All cohort members were sampled while nominally healthy, although unrecorded immune exposures were likely present. The donor tested CMV seropositive, placing the donor among the 250 to 300 seropositive members of the cohort. Every donor gave a peripheral blood sample, and the peripheral blood mononuclear cells from that sample were used for TCR beta sequencing. Genomic DNA was extracted from the blood cell samples with the Qiagen DNeasy Blood Extraction Kit. Library creation used the immunoSEQ multiplex PCR assay. A mixture of 60 forward primers for TCR Vbeta segments and 13 reverse primers for TCR Jbeta segments was used in the multiplex PCR. The CDR3 region of rearranged TCR beta genes was amplified from genomic DNA with a multiplex PCR assay. The amplified TCR beta libraries were sequenced on the Illumina HiSeq System as 87-base-pair reads. Processing in the source paper ran as follows. A later analysis tallied tens of millions of unique TCR beta chains across the 666 repertoires, and some 12 million of those chains were shared by two or more donors. Raw reads were error-corrected and collapsed into unique sequences by a nearest-neighbor algorithm in which closely related sequences were merged to remove PCR and sequencing errors. Alignment of CDR3 sequences to IMGT reference sequences was used to assign V, D and J gene segments. For a sequence to be retained, a match of at least six nucleotides was required to both a V gene segment and a J gene segment. Rearrangements were called productive when the CDR3 lacked stop codons and stayed in frame with V and J; all others were non-productive. CDR3 was defined according to IMGT convention as the region running from the second conserved V-encoded cysteine to the conserved J-encoded phenylalanine. The earlier analysis of 550 to 650 of the donors excluded any sequence lacking an unambiguous match to a single V gene segment. In an earlier analysis of a few hundred of the donors, V segments were called functional above 56.7% productive rearrangements and were called segregating when the between-donor standard deviation exceeded 5%. A statistical classification framework was developed to diagnose cytomegalovirus status using the catalog of TCR beta chain sequences. In a later analysis, V and J genes were assigned by comparing TCR nucleotide sequences against IMGT/GENE-DB human TR gene sequences. A later analysis assigned CDR3 sequences and most-parsimonious VDJ recombination scenarios with the TCRdist pipeline. In a later analysis, every TCR beta chain was defined by the combination of its CDR3 amino acid sequence and its V-gene family, and reads without a unique V-gene family were dropped. In a later analysis, nearly 600 highly shared, low-generation-probability nucleotide sequences were removed to address suspected cross-contamination and a sequencing artifact. For each public chain, a later analysis derived a clonal expansion index from normalized ranks of inferred template counts within each repertoire. In a later analysis, generation probabilities were computed with a VDJ recombination model fitted to out-of-frame rearrangements, and the resulting probabilities were checked against IGoR. In a later analysis, TCR-TCR, TCR-HLA and TCR-CMV co-occurrence was scored with hypergeometric tests, and a repertoire-size bias correction was applied to TCR pairs. A later analysis estimated false discovery rates by permuting HLA or CMV assignments 20 times. In a later analysis, co-occurring TCRs were grouped using DBSCAN, with TCRdist sequence similarity added in when clustering inside HLA-allele-positive subsets. Repertoires with fewer than 30,000 or more than 120,000 public chains were left out of co-occurrence clustering, as were five repertoires with anomalous nucleotide sharing. This is the immuneACCESS table as TCRdb keeps it, with only in-frame sequences that have V and J called. A part of the clones is gone; compared with another copy, unresolved V genes explain less than half, and the rest is unexplained. For V, J and clone size, that table is used; D and trimming come from the DNA. The sample table lists hundreds of thousands of clones, around 80% of them with a count of one. In total, the top ten clones hold approximately 2.6% of the sample.

Compared with germline, V lacks 10 bases and J lacks 1 base; bases without a gene match: 6. Sequences SNHLY (CDR1) and FYNNEI (CDR2) are obtained from the germline V gene. Including cysteine and phenylalanine, the CDR3 has 13 amino acids. The read is trimmed to its CDR3 DNA, 39 bases read in frame from base 1. The rearrangement combines TRBV2 with TRBJ1-1, and 7 bases in between align with TRBD1. Sequenced sample: PBMCs. This sequence originates from an older woman in good health and CMV-seropositive. The CDR3 reads CATLGQQNTEAFF. The nucleotides read TGTGCCACCTTGGGACAGCAGAACACTGAAGCTTTCTTT.